This T cell receptor beta chain was obtained from a study of blood T cell repertoires in COVID-19. The overall study: T cells, B-cell-depleted T cells, or PBMCs supplied cDNA or gDNA.

Which cohort a participant joined came from the clinical history participants gave. Each recovered donor of Cohort 3 presented with two negative PCRs, clearance, or symptom resolution. The V and J ends lost 7 bases and 1 base respectively, with 12 bases between them. The germline V gene encodes CDR1 SGHRS and CDR2 YFSETQ. The CDR3 consists of 14 residues. Measured with immunoSEQ multiplex PCR; TCRdb has only the in-frame clones, and not every one. In the table there are some 170,000 clones, more than 80% of which are singletons. This sequence originates from a man between 35 and 55 years old who had recovered from COVID-19. What was sequenced was PBMCs or T cells enriched from blood (not recorded which). The chain uses TRBV5-1 and TRBJ2-1; no definite D call. In nucleotides, the CDR3 is TGCGCCAGCTGCGAAGAGGAATCCTACAATGAGCAGTTCTTC. It translates to CASCEEESYNEQFF. The variable domain in full, with the rest retrieved from reference TRBV5-1 and TRBJ2-1, is KAGVTQTPRYLIKTRGQQVTLSCSPISGHRSVSWYQQTPGQGLQFLFEYFSETQRNKGNFPGRFSGRQFSNSRSEMNVSTLELGDSALYLCASCEEESYNEQFFGPGTRLTVL.